The rows below give T cell receptor beta chains drawn from one sample of a study of human T cells and chemical hapten exposure. MiXCR, run by TCRdb on the RACE reads, gives a single entry per CDR3 protein. The sample carries a few hundred thousand distinct CDR3 sequences, around 6% recorded once. The sequencing used whole blood, collected in connection with sensitization to the hapten diphenylcyclopropenone (DPC). These receptors originate from a woman aged 18-29 years with alopecia areata. Some clones in this sample may be carry-over from other donors' samples. Each CDR3 is given without its conserved first and last residue. The order of the fields is J gene, V gene, CDR3 protein.

TRBJ2-1	TRBV20-1	SARDVQRGSNEQF
TRBJ2-7	TRBV4-1	ASSPHSGSYEQY
TRBJ2-1	TRBV7-2	ASSLVSSGGGALNEQF
TRBJ2-1	TRBV7-6	ASSSWLGDNEQF
TRBJ1-4	TRBV5-1	ASSLADGKGEKLF
TRBJ2-5	TRBV12-3/TRBV12-4	ASSQQETQY
TRBJ2-7	TRBV4-3	ASSQLLSGGSSYEQY
TRBJ1-6	TRBV7-2	ASSSGSSPLH
TRBJ1-1	TRBV28	ASTGTGNTEAF
TRBJ2-3	TRBV6-2/TRBV6-3	ASSYSRQGSALLADTQY
TRBJ2-1	TRBV27	ASSFGGGGASYNEQF
TRBJ1-6	TRBV5-1	ASSSVRGNSPLH
TRBJ1-4	TRBV9	ASSAGQVNEKLF
TRBJ2-2	TRBV28	ASSLGSTGELF
TRBJ1-4	TRBV23-1	ASSQREKLF
TRBJ1-6	TRBV7-9	ASGGQSSYNSPLH
TRBJ1-6	TRBV28	ASSLIRNSPLH
TRBJ2-3	TRBV7-2	ASSSRPDFTDTQY
TRBJ1-6	TRBV27	ASSLNGAGSPLH
TRBJ2-1	TRBV6-6	ASSLVGPGEQF
TRBJ2-3	TRBV9	ASSVQAASTDTQY
TRBJ2-1	TRBV4-1	ASSQGTSGNNEQF
TRBJ1-2	TRBV20-1	SASPRDRVSYGYT
TRBJ1-1	TRBV5-1	ASSLFKGGTEAF
TRBJ2-2	TRBV2	ASSVMDRGPGELF
TRBJ2-3	TRBV5-4	ASSQLIGLTDTQY
TRBJ1-6	TRBV4-3	ASSQGGDRNSPLH
TRBJ1-1	TRBV7-9	ASSHNRDRDTEAF
TRBJ1-1	TRBV6-5	ASSYSWDSEAF
TRBJ1-2	TRBV20-1	SARDLWGAGYT
TRBJ1-1	TRBV9	ASSKGTEAF
TRBJ1-6	TRBV12-5	ASVSVGDRLFSPLH
TRBJ2-1	TRBV6-6	ASSSNLKLAEGKNEQF
TRBJ2-3	TRBV3-1	ASSSRTGPADTQY
TRBJ2-7	TRBV6-5	ASRGTGTGGEQY
TRBJ1-5	TRBV6-6	ASSYGQGYQPQH
TRBJ2-3	TRBV7-9	ASTPGDTQY
TRBJ2-5	TRBV12-5	ASGLAGRETQY
TRBJ1-1	TRBV7-9	ASSLDADYTEAF
TRBJ2-1	TRBV5-6	ASSSWSGGLDEQF
TRBJ1-4	TRBV27	AIRPPGQGLANEKLF